Sequencing of this TCR beta chain was carried out in a study of CD8 T cells in Susac syndrome. Study-level background: Patients with Susac syndrome had blood drawn and were at that point therapy-naive, on corticosteroids, or on intravenous immunoglobulin alone.

This clonotype has more than one count but fewer than ten. The CDR3 length is 15 residues. V was cut by 3 bases and J by 3 bases, with 15 bases left in between. In germline, CDR1 is SGHAT, CDR2 FQNNGV. With random hexamers, reverse transcription was performed on 0.5 to 1 ug of RNA. TCRdb re-called the immunoSEQ multiplex PCR reads with MiXCR, one entry per CDR3 protein. Of some 200,000 distinct CDR3 sequences in the sample, approximately 95% were seen once. The sequence was collected from a human donor with Susac syndrome. The chain links TRBV11-2 to TRBJ2-7; tentative D call: TRBD2 (7 bases). The sequencing input was CD8+ T cells from PBMCs. The CDR3 nucleotides are TGTGCCAGCAGCTTCGAAAAGGGGGGGATCTACGAGCAGTACTTC. Protein sequence: CASSFEKGGIYEQYF.